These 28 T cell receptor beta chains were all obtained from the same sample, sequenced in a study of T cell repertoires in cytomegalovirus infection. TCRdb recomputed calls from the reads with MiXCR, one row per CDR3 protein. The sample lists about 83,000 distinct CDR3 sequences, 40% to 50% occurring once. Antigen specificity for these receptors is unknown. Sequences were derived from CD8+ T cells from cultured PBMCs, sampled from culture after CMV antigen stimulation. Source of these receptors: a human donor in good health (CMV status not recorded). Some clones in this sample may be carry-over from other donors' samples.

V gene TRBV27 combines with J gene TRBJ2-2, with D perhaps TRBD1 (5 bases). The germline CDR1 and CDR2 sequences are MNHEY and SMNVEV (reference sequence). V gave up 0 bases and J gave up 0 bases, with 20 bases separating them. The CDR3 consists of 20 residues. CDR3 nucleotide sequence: TGTGCCAGCAGTTTATCGCAGGCACAGGAGCACTTTACGAACACCGGGGAGCTGTTTTTT. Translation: CASSLSQAQEHFTNTGELFF.

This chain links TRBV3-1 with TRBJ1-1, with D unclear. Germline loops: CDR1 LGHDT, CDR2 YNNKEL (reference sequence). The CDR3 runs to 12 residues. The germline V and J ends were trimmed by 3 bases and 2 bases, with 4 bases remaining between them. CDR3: CASSHSNTEAFF. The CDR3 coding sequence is TGTGCCAGCAGCCACTCTAACACTGAAGCTTTCTTT.

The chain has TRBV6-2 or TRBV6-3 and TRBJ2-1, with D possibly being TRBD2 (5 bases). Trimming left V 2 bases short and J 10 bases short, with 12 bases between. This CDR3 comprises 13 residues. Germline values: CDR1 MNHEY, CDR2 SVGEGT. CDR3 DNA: TGTGCCAGCAGTTACGGACTCCGCGGGGAGCAGTTCTTC. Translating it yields CASSYGLRGEQFF.

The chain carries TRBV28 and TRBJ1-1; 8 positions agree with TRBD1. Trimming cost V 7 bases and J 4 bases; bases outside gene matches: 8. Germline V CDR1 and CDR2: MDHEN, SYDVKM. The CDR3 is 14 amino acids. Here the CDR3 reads CASNPQGASTEAFF. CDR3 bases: TGTGCCAGCAACCCCCAGGGGGCGAGCACTGAAGCTTTCTTT.

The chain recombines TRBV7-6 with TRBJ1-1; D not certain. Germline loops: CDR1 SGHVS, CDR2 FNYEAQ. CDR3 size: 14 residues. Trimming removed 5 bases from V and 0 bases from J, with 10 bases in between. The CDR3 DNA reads TGTGCCAGCAGCCGCACTGAACTGAACACTGAAGCTTTCTTT. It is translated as CASSRTELNTEAFF.

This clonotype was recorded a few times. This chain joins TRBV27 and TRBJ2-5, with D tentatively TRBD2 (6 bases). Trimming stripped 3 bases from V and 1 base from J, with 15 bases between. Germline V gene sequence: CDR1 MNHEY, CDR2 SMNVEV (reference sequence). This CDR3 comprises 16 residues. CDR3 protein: CASSFSGIAAQETQYF. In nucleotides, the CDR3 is TGTGCCAGCAGTTTTTCCGGGATAGCGGCCCAAGAGACCCAGTACTTC.

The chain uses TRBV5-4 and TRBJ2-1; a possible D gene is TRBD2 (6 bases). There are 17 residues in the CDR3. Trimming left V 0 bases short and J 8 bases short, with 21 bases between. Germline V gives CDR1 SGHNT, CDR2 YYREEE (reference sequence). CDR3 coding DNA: TGTGCCAGCAGCTTGGTAACGGGACTTTCTGCTGGGGATGAGCAGTTCTTC. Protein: CASSLVTGLSAGDEQFF.

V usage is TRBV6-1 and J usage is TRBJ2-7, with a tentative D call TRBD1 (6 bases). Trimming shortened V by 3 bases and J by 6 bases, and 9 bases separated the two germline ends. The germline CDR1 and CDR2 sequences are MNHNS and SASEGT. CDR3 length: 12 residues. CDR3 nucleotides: TGTGCCAGCAGTGACAGGGGTGGCGAGCAGTACTTC. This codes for CASSDRGGEQYF.

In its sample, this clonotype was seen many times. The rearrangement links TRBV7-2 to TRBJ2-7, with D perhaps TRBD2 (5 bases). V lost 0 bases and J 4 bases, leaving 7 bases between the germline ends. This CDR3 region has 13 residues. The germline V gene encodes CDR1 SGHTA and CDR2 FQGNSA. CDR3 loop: CASSLATKYEQYF. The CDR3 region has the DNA TGTGCCAGCAGCTTAGCGACTAAATACGAGCAGTACTTC.

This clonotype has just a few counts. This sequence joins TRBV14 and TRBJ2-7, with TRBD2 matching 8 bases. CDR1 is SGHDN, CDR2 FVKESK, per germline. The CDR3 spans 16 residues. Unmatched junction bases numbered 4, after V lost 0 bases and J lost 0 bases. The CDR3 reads CASSQDVAGSSYEQYF. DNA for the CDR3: TGTGCCAGCAGCCAAGACGTAGCGGGAAGCTCCTACGAGCAGTACTTC.

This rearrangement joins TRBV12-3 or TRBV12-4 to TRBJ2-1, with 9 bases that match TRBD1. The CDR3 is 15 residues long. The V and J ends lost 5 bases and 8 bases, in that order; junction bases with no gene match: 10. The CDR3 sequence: CASSITGGADHEQFF. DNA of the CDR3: TGTGCCAGCAGTATTACAGGGGGCGCTGACCATGAGCAGTTCTTC.

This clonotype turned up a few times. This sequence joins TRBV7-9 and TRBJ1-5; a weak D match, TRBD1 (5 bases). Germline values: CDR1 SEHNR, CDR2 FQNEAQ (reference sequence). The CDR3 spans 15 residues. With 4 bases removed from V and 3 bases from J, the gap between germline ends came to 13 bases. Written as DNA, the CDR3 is TGTGCCAGCAGCTCATACCAGGGCGTCAATCAGCCCCAGCATTTT. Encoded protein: CASSSYQGVNQPQHF.

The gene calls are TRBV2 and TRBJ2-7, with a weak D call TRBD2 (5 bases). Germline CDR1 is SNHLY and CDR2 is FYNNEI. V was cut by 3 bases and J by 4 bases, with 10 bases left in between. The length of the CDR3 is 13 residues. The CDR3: CASSDPGLYEQYF. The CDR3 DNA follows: TGTGCCAGCAGTGACCCGGGGTTATACGAGCAGTACTTC.

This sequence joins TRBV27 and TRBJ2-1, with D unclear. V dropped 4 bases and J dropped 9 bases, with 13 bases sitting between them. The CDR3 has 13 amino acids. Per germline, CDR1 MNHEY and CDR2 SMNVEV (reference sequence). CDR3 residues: CASSYTPWGEQFF. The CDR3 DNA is TGTGCCAGCAGTTACACTCCGTGGGGTGAGCAGTTCTTC.

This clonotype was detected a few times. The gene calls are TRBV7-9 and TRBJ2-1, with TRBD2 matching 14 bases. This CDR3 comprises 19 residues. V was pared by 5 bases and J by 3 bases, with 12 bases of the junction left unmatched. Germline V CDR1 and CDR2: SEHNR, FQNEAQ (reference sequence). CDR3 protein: CASSTPPGLAGASYNEQFF. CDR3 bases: TGTGCCAGCAGCACTCCACCGGGACTAGCGGGAGCCAGCTACAATGAGCAGTTCTTC. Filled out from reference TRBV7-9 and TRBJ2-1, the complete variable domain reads DTGVSQNPRHKITKRGQNVTFRCDPISEHNRLYWYRQTLGQGPEFLTYFQNEAQLEKSRLLSDRFSAERPKGSFSTLEIQRTEQGDSAMYLCASSTPPGLAGASYNEQFFGPGTRLTVL.

The DNA for the CDR3 is TGTGCCAGCAGTGGAGTGGGACTAGGGGAGACCCAGTACTTC. Translated, it gives CASSGVGLGETQYF. The genes are TRBV2 and TRBJ2-5; TRBD2 matches at 8 bases. Germline V gene data show CDR1 as SNHLY and CDR2 as FYNNEI. With 4 bases clipped from V and 5 bases from J, the junction kept 6 bases outside the gene matches. The CDR3 loop spans 14 amino acids. The full variable domain, with the rest looked up from reference TRBV2 and TRBJ2-5, is EPEVTQTPSHQVTQMGQEVILRCVPISNHLYFYWYRQILGQKVEFLVSFYNNEISEKSEIFDDQFSVERPDGSNFTLKIRSTKLEDSAMYFCASSGVGLGETQYFGPGTRLLVL.

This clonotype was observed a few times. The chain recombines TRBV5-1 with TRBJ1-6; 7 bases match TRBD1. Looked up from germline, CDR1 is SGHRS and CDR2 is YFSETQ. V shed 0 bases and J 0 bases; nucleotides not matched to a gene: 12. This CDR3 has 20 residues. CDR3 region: CASSLAPGQLDGSYNSPLHF. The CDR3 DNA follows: TGCGCCAGCAGCTTGGCCCCGGGACAGTTGGACGGCTCCTATAATTCACCCCTCCACTTT. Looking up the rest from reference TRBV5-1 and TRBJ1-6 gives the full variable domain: KAGVTQTPRYLIKTRGQQVTLSCSPISGHRSVSWYQQTPGQGLQFLFEYFSETQRNKGNFPGRFSGRQFSNSRSEMNVSTLELGDSALYLCASSLAPGQLDGSYNSPLHFGNGTRLTVT.

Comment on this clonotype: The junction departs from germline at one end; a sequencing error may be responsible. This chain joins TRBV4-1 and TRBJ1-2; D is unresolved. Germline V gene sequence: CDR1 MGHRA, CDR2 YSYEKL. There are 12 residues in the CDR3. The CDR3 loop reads CASSIRQAEVKF. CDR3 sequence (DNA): TGCGCCAGCAGCATTCGTCAGGCGGAAGTCAAATTC.

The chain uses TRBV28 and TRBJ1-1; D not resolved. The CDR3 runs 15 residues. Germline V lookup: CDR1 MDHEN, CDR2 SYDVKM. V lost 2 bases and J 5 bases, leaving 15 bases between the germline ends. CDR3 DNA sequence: TGTGCCAGCAGTTTAGATACAGCTGTCTTGACTGAAGCTTTCTTT. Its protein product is CASSLDTAVLTEAFF.

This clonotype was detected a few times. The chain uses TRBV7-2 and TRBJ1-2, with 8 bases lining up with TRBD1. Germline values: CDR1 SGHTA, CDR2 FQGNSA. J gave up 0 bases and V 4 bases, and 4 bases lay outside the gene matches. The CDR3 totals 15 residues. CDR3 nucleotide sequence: TGTGCCAGCAGCTCACAGGGGGAAGCTAACTATGGCTACACCTTC. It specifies CASSSQGEANYGYTF.

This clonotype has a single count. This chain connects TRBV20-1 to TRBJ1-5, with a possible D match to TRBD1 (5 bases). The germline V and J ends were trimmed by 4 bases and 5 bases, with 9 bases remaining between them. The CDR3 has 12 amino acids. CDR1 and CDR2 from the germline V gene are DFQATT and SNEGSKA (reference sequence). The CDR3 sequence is CSAKEGDQPQHF. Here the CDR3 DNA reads TGCAGTGCTAAGGAAGGGGATCAGCCCCAGCATTTT.

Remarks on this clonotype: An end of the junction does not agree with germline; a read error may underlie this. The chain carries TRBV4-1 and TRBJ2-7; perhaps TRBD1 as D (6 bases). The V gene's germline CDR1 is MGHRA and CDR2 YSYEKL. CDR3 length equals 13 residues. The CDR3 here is CASTEAGAGEQYF. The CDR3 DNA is TGTGCCAGCACAGAGGCAGGGGCAGGCGAGCAGTACTTC.

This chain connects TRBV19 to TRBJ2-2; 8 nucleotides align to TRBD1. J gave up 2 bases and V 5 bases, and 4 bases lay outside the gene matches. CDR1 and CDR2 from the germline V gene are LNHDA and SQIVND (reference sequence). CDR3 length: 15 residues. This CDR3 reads CASSPDRGNTGELFF. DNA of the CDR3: TGTGCCAGTAGTCCCGACAGGGGAAACACCGGGGAGCTGTTTTTT.

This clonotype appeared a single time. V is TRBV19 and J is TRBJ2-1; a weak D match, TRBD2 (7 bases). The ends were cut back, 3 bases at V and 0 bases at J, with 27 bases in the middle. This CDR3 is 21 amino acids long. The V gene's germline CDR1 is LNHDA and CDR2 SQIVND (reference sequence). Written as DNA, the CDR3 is TGTGCCAGTAGTATTCTAAGCGGGACACCCTATATTACCCGCTCCTACAATGAGCAGTTCTTC. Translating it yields CASSILSGTPYITRSYNEQFF.

CDR3 sequence (DNA): TGTGCCAGCAGCCCTGTGAAGAGGGGGGTCACCACAGATACGCAGTATTTT. This encodes CASSPVKRGVTTDTQYF. The rearrangement joins TRBV7-9 to TRBJ2-3; D may be TRBD1 or TRBD2 (6 bases each). With 5 bases removed from V and 2 bases from J, the gap between germline ends came to 20 bases. The CDR3 loop spans 17 amino acids. CDR1 SEHNR and CDR2 FQNEAQ come from the germline V gene (reference sequence).

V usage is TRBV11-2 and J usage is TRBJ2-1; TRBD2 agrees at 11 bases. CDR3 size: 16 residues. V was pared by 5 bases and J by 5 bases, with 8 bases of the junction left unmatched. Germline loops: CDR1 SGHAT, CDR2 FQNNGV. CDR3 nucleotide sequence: TGTGCCAGCAGCCCTGTAGCGGGAGGGCCCAACAATGAGCAGTTCTTC. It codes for CASSPVAGGPNNEQFF.

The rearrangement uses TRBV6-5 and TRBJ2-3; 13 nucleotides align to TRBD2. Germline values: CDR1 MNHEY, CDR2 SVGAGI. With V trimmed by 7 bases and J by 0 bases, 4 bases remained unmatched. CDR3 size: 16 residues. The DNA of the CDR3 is TGTGCCAGCACCGGACTAGCGGGGGATAGCACAGATACGCAGTATTTT. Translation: CASTGLAGDSTDTQYF.

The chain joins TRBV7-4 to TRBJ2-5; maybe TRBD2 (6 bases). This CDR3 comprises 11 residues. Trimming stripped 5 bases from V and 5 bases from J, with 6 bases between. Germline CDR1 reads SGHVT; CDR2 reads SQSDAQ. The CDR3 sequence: CASSRGETQYF. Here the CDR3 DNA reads TGTGCCAGCAGCCGGGGGGAGACCCAGTACTTC.